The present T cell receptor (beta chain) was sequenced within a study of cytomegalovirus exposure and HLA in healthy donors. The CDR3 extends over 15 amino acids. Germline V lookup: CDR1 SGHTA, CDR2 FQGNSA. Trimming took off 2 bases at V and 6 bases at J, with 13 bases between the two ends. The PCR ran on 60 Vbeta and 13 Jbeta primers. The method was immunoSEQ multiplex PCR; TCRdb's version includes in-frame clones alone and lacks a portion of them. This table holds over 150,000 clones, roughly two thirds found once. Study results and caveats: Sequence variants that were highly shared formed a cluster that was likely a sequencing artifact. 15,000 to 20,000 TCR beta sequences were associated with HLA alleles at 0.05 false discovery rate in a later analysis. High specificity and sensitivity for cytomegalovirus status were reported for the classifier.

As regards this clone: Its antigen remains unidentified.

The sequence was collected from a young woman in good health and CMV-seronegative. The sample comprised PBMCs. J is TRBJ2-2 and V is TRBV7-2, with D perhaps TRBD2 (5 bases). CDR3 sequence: CASSLITLRAGELFF. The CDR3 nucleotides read TGTGCCAGCAGCTTAATCACCCTGAGGGCCGGGGAGCTGTTTTTT. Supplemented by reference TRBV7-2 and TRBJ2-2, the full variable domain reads GAGVSQSPSNKVTEKGKDVELRCDPISGHTALYWYRQSLGQGLEFLIYFQGNSAPDKSGLPSDRFSAERTGGSVSTLTIQRTQQEDSAVYLCASSLITLRAGELFFGEGSRLTVL.